A selection of T cell receptor beta chains follows, all from one sample in a study of identical twins. One entry per CDR3 protein results from TCRdb running MiXCR on the 5' RACE reads. This table holds roughly 1.6 million distinct CDR3 sequences, 32% found once. The sequencing sample was made of cord blood. These receptor sequences come from a newborn girl in good health. CDR3s include the opening cysteine and the closing phenylalanine or tryptophan. The order of the fields is clone size, CDR3 length, V gene, D gene, J gene, CDR3 protein, CDR3 DNA. A D gene is named only where the DNA matches it firmly. Clone size, where shown, is once, few, many, or a class for clones that have expanded.

-	13	TRBV14	-	TRBJ2-7	CASSQGFLLAQYF	TGTGCCAGCAGCCAAGGCTTCCTGCTAGCGCAGTACTTC
-	15	TRBV6-2/TRBV6-3	TRBD2	TRBJ2-7	CASSHPGLAAYEQYF	TGTGCCAGCAGTCACCCGGGACTAGCGGCCTACGAGCAGTACTTC
many	14	TRBV9	-	TRBJ2-3	CASSVVGSTDTQYF	TGTGCCAGCAGCGTAGTGGGCAGCACAGATACGCAGTATTTT
few	13	TRBV2	-	TRBJ1-2	CASTGRRNYGYTF	TGTGCCAGCACAGGACGGCGTAACTATGGCTACACCTTC
-	14	TRBV27	TRBD1	TRBJ1-2	CASRLGTANYGYTF	TGTGCCAGCAGACTAGGGACAGCTAACTATGGCTACACCTTC
-	14	TRBV7-2	-	TRBJ1-2	CASSWAPANYGYTF	TGTGCCAGCAGCTGGGCGCCGGCTAACTATGGCTACACCTTC
few	15	TRBV7-9	-	TRBJ1-4	CASSFEGLTNEKLFF	TGTGCCAGCAGCTTTGAGGGGTTAACTAATGAAAAACTGTTTTTT
-	14	TRBV20-1	-	TRBJ1-1	CSARHRVRDTEAFF	TGCAGTGCTAGACACAGGGTAAGAGACACTGAAGCTTTCTTT
-	13	TRBV12-3/TRBV12-4	-	TRBJ2-5	CASSSLTQETQYF	TGTGCCAGCAGTTCGTTAACACAAGAGACCCAGTACTTC
many	13	TRBV12-3/TRBV12-4	-	TRBJ1-1	CASSFTLNTEAFF	TGTGCCAGCAGTTTCACCCTGAACACTGAAGCTTTCTTT
-	14	TRBV29-1	TRBD1	TRBJ1-2	CSAAGGPLNYGYTF	TGCAGCGCCGCAGGGGGCCCCCTTAACTATGGCTACACCTTC
few	15	TRBV12-3/TRBV12-4	TRBD2	TRBJ2-1	CASSLPGRAFNEQFF	TGTGCCAGCAGTTTACCCGGGAGGGCATTCAATGAGCAGTTCTTC
-	14	TRBV3-1	TRBD2	TRBJ2-1	CASSQVATRLAQFF	TGTGCCAGCAGCCAAGTCGCGACTAGACTAGCGCAGTTCTTC
few	16	TRBV4-2	TRBD2	TRBJ2-7	CASSPAGTRSAYEQYF	TGTGCCAGCAGCCCCGCCGGGACTAGGTCCGCCTACGAGCAGTACTTC
-	16	TRBV5-1	TRBD1	TRBJ2-5	CASSLGDRGLMETQYF	TGCGCCAGCAGCTTGGGCGACAGGGGGCTAATGGAGACCCAGTACTTC
few	14	TRBV28	-	TRBJ2-7	CASSLTGIIYEQYF	TGTGCCAGCAGTTTAACAGGTATTATCTACGAGCAGTACTTC
-	17	TRBV5-4	TRBD2	TRBJ2-3	CASSLVASGSMADMQYF	TGTGCCAGCAGCTTGGTAGCTAGCGGGAGTATGGCAGATATGCAGTATTTT
-	15	TRBV28	-	TRBJ2-1	CASTLSRVFSYEQFF	TGTGCCAGCACCCTTTCTCGGGTATTCTCCTACGAGCAGTTCTTC
few	18	TRBV11-1	TRBD2	TRBJ2-1	CASSLESGGGETYNEQFF	TGTGCCAGCAGCTTAGAATCGGGCGGGGGGGAGACCTACAATGAGCAGTTCTTC
few	14	TRBV3-1	-	TRBJ1-1	CASSPLRANTEAFF	TGTGCCAGCAGTCCCCTAAGAGCGAACACTGAAGCTTTCTTT
-	16	TRBV4-2	-	TRBJ2-7	CASSTSTGTTAYEQYF	TGTGCCAGCAGCACATCCACCGGGACAACGGCCTACGAGCAGTACTTC
-	14	TRBV24-1	-	TRBJ2-1	CATGEAEGYNEQFF	TGTGCCACCGGAGAGGCCGAGGGTTACAATGAGCAGTTCTTC
-	18	TRBV9	TRBD1	TRBJ1-1	CASTHDLPGQTSNTEAFF	TGTGCCAGCACCCACGACCTACCGGGACAGACTTCGAACACTGAAGCTTTCTTT
-	12	TRBV20-1	-	TRBJ2-5	CSAKGHQETQYF	TGCAGTGCCAAGGGCCACCAAGAGACCCAGTACTTC